One sample yielded the 18 T cell receptor beta chains listed below, sequenced in a study of OX40 agonist ivuxolimab in advanced cancers. The table came from immunoSEQ multiplex PCR; TCRdb's copy has only in-frame clones and leaves some out. The sample gives some 49,000 clones, roughly 80% of which show up once; 3% to 4.5% is in the top ten. The source material was CD4+ or CD8+ T cells sorted from blood, sampled in a trial of the OX40 agonist ivuxolimab. Source of these receptors: an adult with an advanced solid tumor such as melanoma, head and neck, liver or kidney cancer.

The gene calls are TRBV7-6 and TRBJ2-5; tentatively, D is TRBD1 or TRBD2 (5 bases each). This CDR3 spans 14 amino acids. V shed 4 bases and J shed 9 bases, with 18 bases lying between them. Germline V lookup: CDR1 SGHVS, CDR2 FNYEAQ. In DNA form, the CDR3 reads TGTGCCAGCAGCTGGGGACGGGACGGCGGGTCCCAGTACTTC. Protein: CASSWGRDGGSQYF.

This chain connects TRBV29-1 to TRBJ1-3; TRBD1 agrees at 11 bases. V was pared by 4 bases and J by 8 bases, with 4 bases of the junction left unmatched. Germline CDR1 SQVTM, CDR2 ANQGSEA. CDR3 size: 13 residues. This chain's CDR3 is CSVAGTGGDTIYF. CDR3 DNA sequence: TGCAGCGTTGCCGGGACAGGGGGGGACACCATATATTTT.

This clone has only a few counts. The V and J genes are TRBV7-2 and TRBJ2-1, with D tentatively TRBD2 (7 bases). This CDR3 contains 16 residues. V was clipped by 4 bases and J by 8 bases, with 21 bases between them. Germline V gives CDR1 SGHTA, CDR2 FQGNSA. The CDR3 DNA sequence: TGTGCCAGCAGCTATTATGGTGGGGGGGCCTTCGATGAGCAGTTCTTC. Its protein is CASSYYGGGAFDEQFF.

The chain uses TRBV28 and TRBJ2-7; 11 nucleotides align to TRBD2. The CDR3 loop spans 16 amino acids. V was clipped by 2 bases and J by 1 base; unmatched bases: 4. In germline, CDR1 is MDHEN, CDR2 SYDVKM. Written as DNA, the CDR3 is TGTGCCAGCAGTTTACTGCTAGCGGGGGGTTCCTACGAGCAGTACTTC. This gives the protein CASSLLLAGGSYEQYF.

The chain combines TRBV5-1 with TRBJ1-3; TRBD1 matches 8 bases. The J segment lost 0 bases and the V segment lost 4 bases, leaving 6 bases of the junction unmatched. The CDR3 covers 16 residues. Germline V gives CDR1 SGHRS, CDR2 YFSETQ. In DNA form, the CDR3 reads TGCGCCAGCAGCAGAGGGACAGGCGACTCTGGAAACACCATATATTTT. Encoded protein: CASSRGTGDSGNTIYF.

The rearrangement uses TRBV4-3 and TRBJ1-2; no definite D call. V lost 0 bases and J lost 3, with 11 bases in between. CDR3 length: 15 residues. The germline V gene encodes CDR1 LGHNA and CDR2 YSLEER. The CDR3 DNA sequence: TGCGCCAGCAGCCAAGATCGGTTTTCCTACTATGGCTACACCTTC. Its translation: CASSQDRFSYYGYTF.

V gene TRBV5-6 combines with J gene TRBJ2-7; possibly TRBD1 for D (7 bases). Trimming took 5 bases from V and 1 from J, leaving 13 bases between them. The CDR3 consists of 14 residues. The germline CDR1 and CDR2 sequences are SGHDT and YYEEEE. The DNA of the CDR3 is TGTGCCAGCAGGGAGACAGGGAGGTCCTACGAGCAGTACTTC. Amino acids: CASRETGRSYEQYF.

The chain uses TRBV6-5 and TRBJ1-4; D remains ambiguous. The V end lost 2 bases, the J end lost 5 bases, and 9 bases lay between the germline ends. CDR1 and CDR2 (germline): MNHEY, SVGAGI. This CDR3 comprises 14 residues. The DNA for the CDR3 is TGTGCCAGCAGTTACGGTAGCGGAAATGAAAAACTGTTTTTT. Amino acid sequence: CASSYGSGNEKLFF.

The rearrangement uses TRBV5-4 and TRBJ2-6, with D maybe TRBD2 (5 bases). Germline CDR1 is SGHNT and CDR2 is YYREEE (reference sequence). This CDR3 region has 16 residues. Trimming pared 0 bases from V and 0 bases from J, leaving 7 bases between. The CDR3 coding sequence is TGTGCCAGCAGCTTGGGCGGGCCCTCTGGGGCCAACGTCCTGACTTTC. This gives the protein CASSLGGPSGANVLTF.

The rearrangement uses TRBV18 and TRBJ1-6, with TRBD1 as a possible D gene (5 bases). CDR3 size: 16 residues. Trimming stripped 4 bases from V and 6 bases from J, with 16 bases between. CDR1 is KGHSH, CDR2 LQKENI, per germline. CDR3 amino acids: CASSREGPGSNSPLHF. DNA of the CDR3: TGTGCCAGCTCACGAGAGGGGCCAGGGAGTAATTCACCCCTCCACTTT. Together with reference TRBV18 and TRBJ1-6, the CDR3 gives the full variable domain: NAGVMQNPRHLVRRRGQEARLRCSPMKGHSHVYWYRQLPEEGLKFMVYLQKENIIDESGMPKERFSAEFPKEGPSILRIQQVVRGDSAAYFCASSREGPGSNSPLHFGNGTRLTVT.

This clone was observed once. The chain joins TRBV19 to TRBJ2-5; 8 bases fit TRBD2. CDR3 length equals 16 residues. V was clipped by 3 bases and J by 5 bases; unmatched bases: 11. The germline gives CDR1 LNHDA, CDR2 SQIVND (reference sequence). CDR3 region: CASSIKRGTSLETQYF. The CDR3 region has the DNA TGTGCCAGTAGTATCAAGCGGGGGACCTCCTTGGAGACCCAGTACTTC.

V gene TRBV7-2 combines with J gene TRBJ2-5, with a weak D call TRBD2 (5 bases). This CDR3 is 15 amino acids long. The V end lost 5 bases, the J end lost 0 bases, and 13 bases lay between the germline ends. Per the germline V gene, CDR1 is SGHTA and CDR2 is FQGNSA. CDR3 loop: CASSPRTGYQETQYF. In DNA form, the CDR3 reads TGTGCCAGCAGCCCCCGGACTGGGTACCAAGAGACCCAGTACTTC.

The chain combines TRBV7-6 with TRBJ1-5; D is ambiguous. Germline CDR1 is SGHVS and CDR2 is FNYEAQ. Trimming cost V 2 bases and J 1 base, with 9 bases left between them. The CDR3 length is 15 residues. The CDR3 DNA reads TGTGCCAGCAGCTTAAATGCGGGGAGCAATCAGCCCCAGCATTTT. Its protein is CASSLNAGSNQPQHF.

This clone was recorded a few times. The V call is TRBV5-1, the J call TRBJ2-1; D perhaps matches TRBD2 (6 bases). Germline assignment: CDR1 SGHRS and CDR2 YFSETQ. The CDR3 spans 15 residues. V was pared by 1 base and J by 2 bases, with 10 bases between. The CDR3 loop reads CASSLYGGAYNEQFF. The DNA of the CDR3 is TGCGCCAGCAGCTTGTACGGGGGAGCCTACAATGAGCAGTTCTTC.

The chain joins TRBV30 to TRBJ1-1; possible D gene TRBD1, 6 bases. The CDR3 is 13 residues long. Germline assignment: CDR1 GTSNPN and CDR2 SVGIG (reference sequence). Trimming left V 0 bases short and J 2 bases short, with 7 bases between. CDR3 sequence: CAWSVQGNTEAFF. Written as DNA, the CDR3 is TGTGCCTGGAGTGTACAGGGAAACACTGAAGCTTTCTTT.

V is TRBV2 and J is TRBJ2-3; possibly TRBD1 for D (6 bases). The CDR3 contains 15 residues. Germline CDR1 is SNHLY and CDR2 is FYNNEI. Trimming pared 4 bases from V and 4 bases from J, leaving 15 bases between. The CDR3 protein is CASSAGPAGADTQYF. For the CDR3, the DNA is TGTGCCAGCAGTGCCGGGCCAGCAGGGGCAGATACGCAGTATTTT.

The J gene is TRBJ2-1, the V gene TRBV5-1; TRBD1 agrees at 8 bases. The CDR3 spans 14 residues. The V and J ends lost 4 bases and 9 bases, in that order; junction bases with no gene match: 9. From germline, CDR1 is SGHRS and CDR2 YFSETQ. The DNA of the CDR3 is TGCGCCAGCAGCCCGGGCGGACAGGGACGTGAGCAGTTCTTC. Translated: CASSPGGQGREQFF.

This clone was counted between two and nine times. The chain employs TRBV4-2 and TRBJ2-7, with D possibly TRBD2 on 6 matching bases. The CDR3 has 15 residues. Germline V gene lookup returns CDR1 LGHNA and CDR2 YNFKEQ. V was shortened by 0 bases and J by 3 bases, with 12 bases between the two germline ends. The DNA for the CDR3 is TGTGCCAGCAGCCAAGAGGAGGGGCCATTCTACGAGCAGTACTTC. Its protein product is CASSQEEGPFYEQYF.